This T cell receptor beta chain was captured in a study of cytotoxic CD8 clonotypes in ibrutinib-treated CLL. Points from the study as a whole: Sustained-remission patients were sampled at one set of times and progressing patients at different ones.

Deletions cut 2 bases from V and 13 bases from J, with 17 bases between. Germline V gene sequence: CDR1 SGHTA, CDR2 FQGNSA. The CDR3 has 13 amino acids. The method was immunoSEQ multiplex PCR; TCRdb's version includes in-frame clones alone and lacks a portion of them. The data hold hundreds of thousands of clones, with roughly three quarters observed a single time. This clone is medium-sized by share. Its matching antigen is unknown. The starting material was PBMCs, obtained after 12 months of ibrutinib treatment. This clonotype was sampled from a human donor with chronic lymphocytic leukemia. The V gene is TRBV7-2, the J gene TRBJ1-2; the D is unclear. The chain's CDR3 is CASSLPSKASRTF. CDR3 nucleotides: TGTGCCAGCAGCTTACCATCGAAAGCCTCCCGCACCTTC. Combining the CDR3 with reference TRBV7-2 and TRBJ1-2 gives the whole variable domain GAGVSQSPSNKVTEKGKDVELRCDPISGHTALYWYRQSLGQGLEFLIYFQGNSAPDKSGLPSDRFSAERTGGSVSTLTIQRTQQEDSAVYLCASSLPSKASRTFGSGTRLTVV.